The TCR beta chain described here comes from a study of cytomegalovirus exposure and HLA in healthy donors (dated by TCRdb to 2016 to 2017). Turning to the overall study: An earlier analysis of 587 of the donors reported under 300 Gb of sequence data and about 120 million unique TCR beta sequences obtained from about 170 million T cells. An early release covering over 500 HLA-typed donors comprised approximately 290 gigabases of sequencing data and around 86 million unique TCR sequences. Among the roughly 400 genotyped donors, approximately 81% belonged to the genetic ancestry cluster associated with self-reported Caucasian donors. The aim of the study was to test whether cataloging public T cell receptors could identify signatures of past pathogen exposure. The study used immunosequencing to profile the T cell repertoires of 670 or so subjects and linked those repertoires to cytomegalovirus serostatus. Besides the first cohort of roughly 700 subjects, a separate validation cohort made up of over 100 different subjects was used. High-throughput TCR immunosequencing, statistical association of individual TCRs with disease status, and machine learning were combined to predict cytomegalovirus infection status. A later analysis re-analyzed previously published TCR beta repertoires from approximately 700 donors and added high-resolution HLA genotyping to study TCR occurrence patterns. The later analysis used no new phenotypic data to find candidate immune exposures, relying instead on TCR beta sequences and their occurrence across donors. An earlier analysis of fewer than 700 of the donors applied high-throughput TCR beta sequencing to assess whether each TCR beta V gene segment acted as functional or pseudogenic. Donor age, sex, ethnicity and CMV serostatus were collected together with the repertoire data. Genome-wide SNP genotypes for about 60% of the roughly 670 donors were used in a later genetic analysis, which treated that subset as a discovery cohort. All discovery cohort repertoires had been generated using a single sequencing platform. HLA typing covered class I and class II loci at four-digit resolution. Typing coverage differed by locus: A, B, C, DRB1 and DQB1 were typed in about 629-640 donors, DQA1 in about 560, DPA1 in over 600, and DPB1 in approximately 450. Five DR-DQ haplotypes were treated as single units for association and clustering because of strong linkage in the cohort. On average, roughly 250,000 unique TCR beta nucleotide sequences were sequenced per donor among more than 350 genotyped donors of the cohort, with roughly 18% of those sequences being non-productive. What the work shows at the level of the full study, not this receptor alone: An association between a missense DCLRE1C variant and V-gene and J-gene trimming of TCR beta chains was found in a later genetic analysis and replicated in an independent cohort. Broadly in line with IMGT annotations, most TCR beta V segments showed up in productive rearrangements about 87% or about 30% of the time in an earlier analysis of several hundred of the donors. In a later analysis, the rate of TCR association differed among HLA loci, with DRB1 alleles having the most associated TCRs and HLA-C alleles having the fewest. The earlier analysis of nearly 600 of the donors excluded approximately 17 rarely observed V segments, including chromosome 9 orphons, because counts were too low. Because some donors lacked HLA typing at each locus, the association tests relied only on the typed subset. Assigning TCR associations to individual alleles was difficult when HLA alleles, especially DR and DQ, strongly co-occurred. Most TCR sequences were seen in very few donors, while some public TCRs were found in many individuals. Immune exposure information for the cohort was limited to CMV serostatus. It was suggested by the authors that the approach could potentially be generalized to other disease states and immunological phenotypes. The classifier was reported to diagnose cytomegalovirus status with high specificity and sensitivity in both the original cohort and the validation cohort. The 87-base-pair reads could not distinguish some IMGT-functional V segments, including TRBV6-2 and TRBV6-3, so those segments were excluded. The sequencing pipeline was judged likely to have produced a cluster of highly shared sequence variants as a technical artifact. Three of the identified cytomegalovirus-associated TCR beta chains were confirmed in vitro to be specific for cytomegalovirus antigens. The presence/absence analyses assumed that sequencing depth was roughly uniform across donors, and that assumption may not be true. A further reported finding was that TCR beta sequences accurately predicted the HLA-A and HLA-B alleles for most subjects in the first cohort. Specific HLA alleles were associated with over 15,000 TCR beta sequences at a false discovery rate of 0.05 in a later analysis. Several of the top co-occurrence clusters appeared to be linked to parvovirus B19, influenza, CMV and Epstein-Barr virus, according to a later analysis. A later analysis found that HLA-associated TCR beta chains were more clonally expanded and had lower generation probabilities than equally common non-associated chains. In a later genetic analysis, fewer N-insertions in productive TCRs were reported among donors in an Asian-associated ancestry cluster than the approximately 710-donor mean. According to a later analysis, most CMV-associated TCR beta chains appeared to be HLA-restricted, and the HLA associations seemed to be driven largely by CMV exposure. Only TCR beta chains were sequenced in this cohort, and the absence of alpha or paired-chain data limited detectable features. Correlated functional status among segregating V segments might be attributable to linkage disequilibrium, but an unknown experimental factor could not be ruled out. The study gave a list of 150 to 200 TCR beta chains associated with cytomegalovirus.

Receptors were amplified or captured by the immunoSEQ multiplex PCR assay. A mixture of 60 forward primers for TCR Vbeta segments and 13 reverse primers for TCR Jbeta segments was used in the multiplex PCR. The CDR3 region of rearranged TCR beta genes was amplified from genomic DNA by a multiplex PCR assay. Amplified TCR beta libraries were sequenced as 87-base-pair reads on the Illumina HiSeq System. In the original analysis: In a later analysis, tens of millions of unique TCR beta chains were counted across the 650 to 700 repertoires, and roughly 9.9 million of these chains were shared by at least two donors. Raw reads were error-corrected and collapsed into unique sequences by a nearest-neighbor algorithm in which closely related sequences were merged to remove PCR and sequencing errors. To assign V, D and J gene segments, CDR3 sequences were aligned to IMGT reference sequences. For a sequence to be retained, a match of at least six nucleotides was required to both a V gene segment and a J gene segment. A rearrangement counted as productive if the CDR3 had no stop codons and remained in frame with V and J, and every other rearrangement counted as non-productive. CDR3 was defined by IMGT convention, running from the second conserved V-encoded cysteine to the conserved J-encoded phenylalanine. The earlier analysis of about 590 of the donors excluded sequences that lacked an unambiguous match to a single V gene segment. An earlier analysis of several hundred of the donors called V segments functional above 56.7% productive rearrangements and segregating when the between-donor standard deviation exceeded 5%. To diagnose cytomegalovirus status from the catalog of TCR beta chain sequences, a statistical classification framework was built. In a later analysis, TCR nucleotide sequences were compared against IMGT/GENE-DB human TR gene sequences so that V and J genes could be assigned. Using the TCRdist pipeline, a later analysis assigned CDR3 sequences along with most-parsimonious VDJ recombination scenarios. In a later analysis, every TCR beta chain was defined by the combination of its CDR3 amino acid sequence and its V-gene family, and reads without a unique V-gene family were dropped. A later analysis removed 550 to 700 highly shared, low-generation-probability nucleotide sequences to deal with suspected cross-contamination and a sequencing artifact. In a later analysis, a clonal expansion index for each public chain was calculated from normalized within-repertoire ranks of inferred template counts. In a later analysis, generation probabilities were computed with a VDJ recombination model fitted to out-of-frame rearrangements, and the resulting probabilities were checked against IGoR. A later analysis scored TCR-TCR, TCR-HLA and TCR-CMV co-occurrence with hypergeometric tests, applying a repertoire-size bias correction to TCR pairs. False discovery rates were estimated in a later analysis by permuting HLA or CMV assignments 20 times. A later analysis grouped co-occurring TCRs with DBSCAN, adding TCRdist sequence similarity when clustering within HLA-allele-positive subsets. Co-occurrence clustering excluded repertoires with fewer than 30,000 or more than 120,000 public chains, plus five with anomalous nucleotide sharing. TCRdb took over this immuneACCESS table, retaining in-frame rearrangements with V and J assigned. Such tables are incomplete; in checked studies, under half of the missing clones stem from an unresolved V gene, and the remainder is unexplained. The D gene and trimming were derived from the DNA, and the V and J assignments and clone size from that table. In all, the sample holds approximately 160,000 clones, and approximately 80% of those were seen once. About 2.4% of the sample belongs to the ten largest clones.

In the case of this clone: What this receptor recognizes is not known. No much larger clonotype is one base removed from it; base qualities were not supplied.

The cohort consisted of 600 to 700 healthy bone marrow donors. Cohort members were all nominally healthy when sampled, although unrecorded immune exposures were likely present. The donor was CMV seropositive and belonged to the group of 270 or so seropositive cohort members. A peripheral blood sample was collected from each donor, and TCR beta sequencing was performed on peripheral blood mononuclear cells. Genomic DNA was extracted from the blood cell samples with the Qiagen DNeasy Blood Extraction Kit. CDR3 length: 17 amino acids, cysteine to phenylalanine. Only the CDR3 part of the read is kept: 51 bases, read in frame from the first base. Unmatched junction bases come to 13, with V trimmed by 3 bases and J by 3 bases. For CDR1 and CDR2, the germline V gene lists MGHRA and YSYEKL.

Recombination connected TRBV4-1 to TRBJ1-2; the central 7 bases match TRBD1. The TCR originated in a woman in her forties in good health and CMV-seropositive. The sequenced sample consisted of PBMCs. The bases are TGCGCCAGCAGCCAGGCTATTCGGGACAGCCACTACTATGGCTACACCTTC. This is translated as CASSQAIRDSHYYGYTF.